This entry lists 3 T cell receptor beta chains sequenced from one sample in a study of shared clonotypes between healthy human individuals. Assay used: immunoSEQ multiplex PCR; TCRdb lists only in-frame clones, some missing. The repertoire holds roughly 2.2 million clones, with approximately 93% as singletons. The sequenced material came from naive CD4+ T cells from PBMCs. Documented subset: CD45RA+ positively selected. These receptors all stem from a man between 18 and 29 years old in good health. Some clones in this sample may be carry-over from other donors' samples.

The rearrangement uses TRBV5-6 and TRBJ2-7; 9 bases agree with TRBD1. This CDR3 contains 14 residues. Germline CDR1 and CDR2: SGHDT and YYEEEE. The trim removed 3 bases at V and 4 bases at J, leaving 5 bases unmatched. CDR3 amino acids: CASSYGTGSYEQYF. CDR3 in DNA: TGTGCCAGCAGCTACGGGACAGGGTCTTACGAGCAGTACTTC.

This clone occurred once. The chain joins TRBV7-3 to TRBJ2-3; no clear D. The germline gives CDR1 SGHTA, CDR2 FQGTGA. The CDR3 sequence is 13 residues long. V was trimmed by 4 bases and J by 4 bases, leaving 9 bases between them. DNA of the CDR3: TGTGCCAGCAGCTCCGTCAGCGCAGATACGCAGTATTTT. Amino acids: CASSSVSADTQYF.

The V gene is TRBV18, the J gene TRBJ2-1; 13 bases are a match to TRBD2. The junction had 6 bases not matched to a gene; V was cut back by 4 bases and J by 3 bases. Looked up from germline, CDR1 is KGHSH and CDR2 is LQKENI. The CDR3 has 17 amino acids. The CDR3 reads CASSRFRLAGGYNEQFF. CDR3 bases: TGTGCCAGCTCACGCTTCCGACTAGCGGGAGGCTACAATGAGCAGTTCTTC. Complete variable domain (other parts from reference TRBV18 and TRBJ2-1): NAGVMQNPRHLVRRRGQEARLRCSPMKGHSHVYWYRQLPEEGLKFMVYLQKENIIDESGMPKERFSAEFPKEGPSILRIQQVVRGDSAAYFCASSRFRLAGGYNEQFFGPGTRLTVL.